The 15 T cell receptor beta chains presented below share a single source sample, sequenced in a study of blood T cell repertoires in COVID-19. TCRdb keeps only in-frame clones here, not all; method: immunoSEQ multiplex PCR. The table has 170,000 or so clones, around 80% seen once. Specimen: PBMCs or T cells enriched from blood (not recorded which). The receptors derive from a woman between 50 and 59 years old who had recovered from COVID-19.

This chain joins TRBV28 and TRBJ2-7; D possibly corresponds to TRBD1 (5 bases). The CDR3 sequence is 15 residues long. Germline CDR1 reads MDHEN; CDR2 reads SYDVKM. V lost 3 bases to trimming and J lost 0 bases, with 12 bases between them. The DNA for the CDR3 is TGTGCCAGCAGTTTGATCCAGGGAAGCTCCTACGAGCAGTACTTC. Translation: CASSLIQGSSYEQYF.

This clone was seen only a few times. The chain combines TRBV7-9 with TRBJ2-1; 10 bases align to TRBD2. V dropped 5 bases and J dropped 3; count of bases not matched to a gene: 13. The CDR3 length is 18 residues. Germline V gene sequence: CDR1 SEHNR, CDR2 FQNEAQ (reference sequence). The CDR3 region is CASSPVAGGPKGYNEQFF. CDR3 nucleotide sequence: TGTGCCAGCAGCCCAGTAGCGGGAGGCCCAAAAGGCTACAATGAGCAGTTCTTC.

The chain has TRBV30 and TRBJ2-3; D possibly corresponds to TRBD2 (6 bases). Germline V CDR1 and CDR2: GTSNPN, SVGIG (reference sequence). This CDR3 is 15 amino acids long. Trimming removed 0 bases from V and 2 bases from J, with 12 bases in between. DNA for the CDR3: TGTGCCTGGAGTGTACTCGGGGGTATCACAGATACGCAGTATTTT. This translates into CAWSVLGGITDTQYF.

V is TRBV24-1 and J is TRBJ1-2; no reliable D call. Germline-derived CDR1 and CDR2 are KGHDR and SFDVKD. This CDR3 has 14 residues. The V end lost 0 bases, the J end lost 5 bases, and 9 bases lay between the germline ends. The CDR3 spells CATSDLERAYGYTF. Here the CDR3 DNA reads TGTGCCACCAGTGATTTGGAGAGGGCGTATGGCTACACCTTC.

The chain recombines TRBV18 with TRBJ1-1; no clear D gene. This CDR3 is built from 15 residues. Per the germline V gene, CDR1 is KGHSH and CDR2 is LQKENI. Trimming took off 3 bases at V and 2 bases at J, with 13 bases between the two ends. This CDR3 reads CASSPYEGFNTEAFF. In nucleotides, the CDR3 is TGTGCCAGCTCACCTTATGAGGGATTCAACACTGAAGCTTTCTTT.

The chain couples TRBV5-4 to TRBJ1-1; TRBD1 aligns across 8 bases. CDR1 is SGHNT, CDR2 YYREEE, per germline (reference sequence). The V segment lost 4 bases and the J segment 1 base; nucleotides outside the gene matches: 3. This CDR3 is 14 amino acids long. CDR3 amino acids: CASSPGTGNTEAFF. DNA of the CDR3: TGTGCCAGCAGCCCCGGGACAGGGAACACTGAAGCTTTCTTT.

This clone was seen just once. CDR3 DNA: TGCGCCAGCAGCTTGGCCGGGGCGGGAGGTCTAGAGACCCAGTACTTC. Translated: CASSLAGAGGLETQYF. The V call is TRBV5-1, the J call TRBJ2-5, with 8 bases aligning to TRBD2. CDR1 is SGHRS, CDR2 YFSETQ, per germline. The trim removed 0 bases at V and 4 bases at J, leaving 8 bases unmatched. The CDR3 loop spans 16 amino acids.

The chain couples TRBV28 to TRBJ1-3, with a tentative D call TRBD1 (6 bases). The ends were cut back, 6 bases at V and 4 bases at J, with 13 bases in the middle. This CDR3 region has 14 residues. Per the germline V gene, CDR1 is MDHEN and CDR2 is SYDVKM. CDR3: CASSGTGTGNTIYF. The DNA of the CDR3 is TGTGCCAGCAGCGGTACCGGGACAGGAAACACCATATATTTT.

The V gene is TRBV27, the J gene TRBJ1-6; D is uncertain. The CDR3 length is 12 residues. The V end lost 4 bases, the J end lost 7 bases, and 5 bases lay between the germline ends. The germline CDR1 and CDR2 sequences are MNHEY and SMNVEV (reference sequence). CDR3 sequence (DNA): TGTGCCAGCAGTTCCACAAATTCACCCCTCCACTTT. Residues: CASSSTNSPLHF.

The gene calls are TRBV28 and TRBJ2-5; D uncertain. Deletions cut 5 bases from V and 2 bases from J, with 6 bases between. The CDR3 contains 12 residues. From germline, CDR1 is MDHEN and CDR2 SYDVKM. The CDR3 spells CASSPPQETQYF. The DNA for the CDR3 is TGTGCCAGCAGTCCCCCTCAAGAGACCCAGTACTTC.

The genes are TRBV12-3 or TRBV12-4 and TRBJ2-2, with D unclear. V was pared by 6 bases and J by 9 bases, with 11 bases between. The CDR3 covers 12 residues. CDR3 protein: CASRIDRWELFF. As DNA, the CDR3 is TGTGCCAGCAGAATTGATCGGTGGGAGCTGTTTTTT.

The rearrangement uses TRBV7-2 and TRBJ2-5; 8 bases map to TRBD1. CDR1 and CDR2 (germline): SGHTA, FQGNSA. The CDR3 loop spans 14 amino acids. V shed 5 bases, J shed 4 bases, and the junction held 6 bases outside the gene matches. The DNA for the CDR3 is TGTGCCAGCAGCATTGGGACAGGCTTAGAGACCCAGTACTTC. This sequence encodes CASSIGTGLETQYF. Full variable domain (rest looked up from reference TRBV7-2 and TRBJ2-5): GAGVSQSPSNKVTEKGKDVELRCDPISGHTALYWYRQSLGQGLEFLIYFQGNSAPDKSGLPSDRFSAERTGGSVSTLTIQRTQQEDSAVYLCASSIGTGLETQYFGPGTRLLVL.

V and J are TRBV9 and TRBJ2-5; 7 bases match TRBD1. The CDR3 covers 12 residues. CDR1 SGDLS and CDR2 YYNGEE come from the germline V gene. The ends lost 6 bases at V and 4 bases at J; junction bases unmatched: 3. DNA for the CDR3: TGTGCCAGCAACCGACAGGGAGAGACCCAGTACTTC. Its translation: CASNRQGETQYF. The full variable domain, completed using reference TRBV9 and TRBJ2-5, is DSGVTQTPKHLITATGQRVTLRCSPRSGDLSVYWYQQSLDQGLQFLIQYYNGEERAKGNILERFSAQQFPDLHSELNLSSLELGDSALYFCASNRQGETQYFGPGTRLLVL.

Here the CDR3 DNA reads TGTGCCAGCAGCTTAGCACTGGGGCAGGGCAATCAGCCCCAGCATTTT. Amino acids: CASSLALGQGNQPQHF. V gene TRBV7-6 combines with J gene TRBJ1-5; perhaps TRBD1 as D (5 bases). CDR3 length: 16 residues. Trimming left V 0 bases short and J 2 bases short, with 11 bases between. Germline-derived CDR1 and CDR2 are SGHVS and FNYEAQ.

In this sample, this clone turned up a few times. This chain joins TRBV4-2 and TRBJ1-5; D call uncertain. This CDR3 comprises 13 residues. V was trimmed by 6 bases and J by 9 bases, leaving 15 bases between them. Per germline, CDR1 LGHNA and CDR2 YNFKEQ. Here the CDR3 reads CASRPDLGAPQHF. The DNA of the CDR3 is TGTGCCAGCAGACCTGACCTCGGAGCGCCCCAGCATTTT.